This TCR beta chain was documented in a study of low-dose radiotherapy and immunotherapy resistance in tumors. Background on the study: The regimen for patients comprised intravenous nivolumab 240 mg every two weeks plus intravenous ipilimumab 1 mg/kg every six weeks.

Indicated time point: after trial treatment. Specified treatment: LDRT plus nivolumab, ipilimumab, low-dose cyclophosphamide and aspirin (RACIN trial). Donors were dosed with nivolumab and ipilimumab; they also received aspirin, low-dose cyclophosphamide and low-dose radiotherapy. As a condition of eligibility, patients had advanced solid tumors lacking tumor-infiltrating lymphocytes. At least ten counts were recorded for this clonotype. CDR1 SGHRS and CDR2 YFSETQ come from the germline V gene. The V and J ends lost 1 base and 10 bases respectively, with 12 bases between them. CDR3 length: 14 residues. Priming of first-strand cDNA relied on TRAV- and TRBV-specific primers (covering alpha and beta chains). The PCR that amplified TCRs ran for approximately 20 cycles, relying on a constant-region primer and a V-primer adapter. TCRdb fed the reads into MiXCR, producing one record per CDR3 protein. The table lists 65,000 to 85,000 distinct CDR3 sequences, roughly 17% of them singletons, with approximately 1.5% in the top ten.

The clonotype comes from a male donor with prostate cancer. Sequencing was performed on PBMCs, taken after low-dose radiotherapy plus immunotherapy. The chain is built from TRBV5-1 and TRBJ1-6; TRBD1 might be the D (5 bases). The CDR3 here is CASSLRQGGSPLHF. The CDR3 region has the DNA TGCGCCAGCAGCTTGCGGCAGGGAGGCTCACCCCTCCACTTT.